The 29 T cell receptor beta chains given below trace back to one sample, sequenced in a study of identical twins. Using its own MiXCR run on the 5' RACE reads, TCRdb lists one record per CDR3 protein. The sample lists about 530,000 distinct CDR3 sequences; roughly 15% were seen once. The same specimen was also included in a second study, on yellow fever vaccine responses in identical twins.

Material for sequencing was CD4+ T cells sorted from blood. Every receptor here comes from a woman between 18 and 29 years old in good health.

This clonotype was detected ten times or more. The chain carries TRBV7-9 and TRBJ2-3; 12 bases map to TRBD2. From germline, CDR1 is SEHNR and CDR2 FQNEAQ (reference sequence). This CDR3 contains 16 residues. The V and J ends lost 2 bases and 3 bases, in that order; junction bases with no gene match: 3. CDR3 nucleotides: TGTGCCAGCAGCTTACCGACTAGCGGGAGTACAGATACGCAGTATTTT. Amino acid sequence: CASSLPTSGSTDTQYF.

V gene TRBV10-3 combines with J gene TRBJ1-1; no reliable D call. The V gene's germline CDR1 is ENHRY and CDR2 SYGVKD. The CDR3 runs to 12 residues. V dropped 4 bases and J dropped 5 bases, with 8 bases sitting between them. DNA of the CDR3: TGTGCCATCAGTGCACGAGGGACTGAAGCTTTCTTT. It encodes CAISARGTEAFF.

V is TRBV5-6 and J is TRBJ2-3; D is undetermined. The CDR3 has 16 amino acids. Germline CDR1 is SGHDT and CDR2 is YYEEEE. V was pared by 1 base and J by 2 bases, with 14 bases between. As DNA, the CDR3 is TGTGCCAGCAGCTTGATCGAGATTAAGACCACAGATACGCAGTATTTT. Amino acid sequence: CASSLIEIKTTDTQYF.

This clonotype was seen a handful of times. The V call is TRBV20-1, the J call TRBJ2-7; possible D gene TRBD2, 5 bases. Germline CDR1 reads DFQATT; CDR2 reads SNEGSKA (reference sequence). This CDR3 is 12 amino acids long. V was clipped by 6 bases and J by 2 bases, with 11 bases between them. The CDR3 loop reads CSASDGAYEQYV. In nucleotides, the CDR3 is TGCAGTGCATCGGACGGGGCCTACGAGCAGTACGTC.

This chain connects TRBV27 to TRBJ2-7, with D perhaps matching TRBD1 (6 bases). Looked up from germline, CDR1 is MNHEY and CDR2 is SMNVEV (reference sequence). Trimming took 6 bases from V and 0 from J, leaving 12 bases between them. This CDR3 is built from 14 residues. CDR3 bases: TGTGCCAGCAGGTTCCGGGACACCTCCTACGAGCAGTACGTC. Amino acids: CASRFRDTSYEQYV.

This clonotype occurred once. This chain joins TRBV6-5 and TRBJ2-1, with TRBD1 matching 9 bases. Germline loops: CDR1 MNHEY, CDR2 SVGAGI. This CDR3 contains 15 residues. Germline trimming cut 4 bases from V and 8 bases from J; bases unmatched to any gene: 9. CDR3 bases: TGTGCCAGCAGTTCCTACGGGACAGGGTCGGATGAGCAGTTCTTC. Translated: CASSSYGTGSDEQFF.

This clonotype showed up just a few times. CDR3 DNA sequence: TGCGCCAGCAGCCAACAGGGTTTCAATCAGCCCCAGCATTTT. Its protein is CASSQQGFNQPQHF. This chain joins TRBV4-1 and TRBJ1-5, with a weak D call TRBD1 (5 bases). Trimming removed 2 bases from V and 3 bases from J, with 8 bases in between. Germline loops: CDR1 MGHRA, CDR2 YSYEKL. The CDR3 covers 14 residues.

CDR3 in amino acids: CASSLNAADSPLHF. CDR3 DNA: TGTGCCAGCAGCTTAAACGCAGCGGATTCACCCCTCCACTTT. The chain combines TRBV7-8 with TRBJ1-6; no reliable D call. Trimming removed 2 bases at V and 8 bases at J, with 10 bases between. Germline loops: CDR1 SGHVS, CDR2 FQNEAQ. This CDR3 is built from 14 residues.

This clonotype was picked up a small number of times. The chain couples TRBV24-1 to TRBJ2-2; 9 bases agree with TRBD2. CDR1 and CDR2 (germline): KGHDR, SFDVKD. There are 17 residues in the CDR3. V trimming: 10 bases; J trimming: 3 bases; junction bases outside the gene matches: 14. CDR3 in DNA: TGTGCCACAAAAGGCGGAGATATAGCGGGAGACACCGGGGAGCTGTTTTTT. Amino acids: CATKGGDIAGDTGELFF.

The chain combines TRBV6-2 or TRBV6-3 with TRBJ1-1; 7 bases are a match to TRBD1. This CDR3 has 14 residues. Germline V lookup: CDR1 MNHEY, CDR2 SVGEGT. The V and J ends lost 7 bases and 5 bases, in that order; junction bases with no gene match: 10. CDR3 amino acids: CASKQGPSQTEAFF. CDR3 nucleotide sequence: TGTGCCAGCAAACAGGGGCCAAGTCAGACTGAAGCTTTCTTT.

This clonotype was seen ten or more times. This sequence joins TRBV5-1 and TRBJ1-2; D is unresolved. Germline CDR1 is SGHRS and CDR2 is YFSETQ. The ends were cut back, 2 bases at V and 6 bases at J, with 8 bases in the middle. This CDR3 comprises 12 residues. DNA for the CDR3: TGCGCCAGCAGCTTTGATTCCAATGGCTACACCTTC. Its translation is CASSFDSNGYTF.

This clonotype occurred many times. The V and J genes are TRBV15 and TRBJ2-2; no definite D call. The CDR3 consists of 14 residues. The V gene lost 1 base and the J gene lost 3 bases, with 6 bases spanning the gap. The germline V gene has CDR1 LNHNV and CDR2 YYDKDF (reference sequence). CDR3 DNA: TGTGCCACCAGCAGAGGGACGTACACCGGGGAGCTGTTTTTT. Its translation is CATSRGTYTGELFF.

This clonotype was seen at least ten times. CDR3 sequence reads: CASSLGLAGRDTQYF. Written as DNA, the CDR3 is TGTGCCAGCAGTTTAGGGCTAGCGGGACGAGATACGCAGTATTTT. The chain carries TRBV12-3 or TRBV12-4 and TRBJ2-3, with 9 bases lining up with TRBD2. CDR3 length: 15 amino acids. V dropped 1 base and J dropped 5; count of bases not matched to a gene: 4.

The V and J genes are TRBV5-1 and TRBJ2-7, with a weak D call TRBD2 (5 bases). The CDR3 covers 14 residues. CDR1 and CDR2 from the germline V gene are SGHRS and YFSETQ. The ends were cut back, 0 bases at V and 3 bases at J, with 10 bases in the middle. CDR3 DNA sequence: TGCGCCAGCAGCTTGGGCGGACTGAACTACGAGCAGTACGTC. Translation: CASSLGGLNYEQYV.

This clonotype was seen many times. This chain links TRBV20-1 with TRBJ1-1; D remains unclear. Trimming shortened V by 3 bases and J by 1 base, and 6 bases separated the two germline ends. The V gene's germline CDR1 is DFQATT and CDR2 SNEGSKA (reference sequence). The CDR3 spans 12 residues. CDR3: CSASDRNTEAFF. In nucleotides, the CDR3 is TGCAGTGCTAGTGATAGGAACACTGAAGCTTTCTTT.

The J gene is TRBJ1-5, the V gene TRBV28; no clear D. The V gene lost 3 bases and the J gene lost 2 bases, with 14 bases spanning the gap. Germline CDR1 MDHEN, CDR2 SYDVKM. The CDR3 has 16 residues. The CDR3 here is CASSFVVVLGNQPQHF. The CDR3 DNA reads TGTGCCAGCAGTTTTGTCGTCGTTTTGGGCAATCAGCCCCAGCATTTT.

This clonotype was seen a few times. J is TRBJ1-2 and V is TRBV12-3 or TRBV12-4, with a weak D call TRBD1 (6 bases). CDR3 length: 14 residues. Trimming took 3 bases from V and 4 from J, leaving 12 bases between them. The CDR3 loop is CASSFRGRSYGYTF. DNA of the CDR3: TGTGCCAGCAGTTTCAGGGGAAGGAGCTATGGCTACACCTTC.

The V call is TRBV6-4, the J call TRBJ1-2; D is perhaps TRBD1 (6 bases). The V end was cut by 6 bases, the J end by 8 bases, with 13 bases between. There are 12 residues in the CDR3. The V gene's germline CDR1 is MRHNA and CDR2 SNTAGT. CDR3 loop: CASRRQVEGYTF. As DNA, the CDR3 is TGTGCCAGCAGAAGACAGGTTGAGGGCTACACCTTC.

This sequence joins TRBV11-2 and TRBJ1-3; unclear D gene. CDR1 is SGHAT, CDR2 FQNNGV, per germline. The V end lost 10 bases, the J end lost 4 bases, and 14 bases lay between the germline ends. The CDR3 covers 13 residues. CDR3 coding DNA: TGTGCCACCACGTGGGTTGCCGGAAACACCATATATTTT. Protein sequence: CATTWVAGNTIYF.

The table lists this clonotype with a few counts. The chain links TRBV28 to TRBJ2-3; tentative D call: TRBD2 (6 bases). V was trimmed by 1 base and J by 9 bases, leaving 14 bases between them. Germline lookup yields CDR1 MDHEN and CDR2 SYDVKM. This CDR3 is 14 amino acids long. This chain's CDR3 is CASSLSIQGLTQYF. CDR3 sequence (DNA): TGTGCCAGCAGTTTATCCATTCAGGGACTCACGCAGTATTTT.

The chain carries TRBV12-5 and TRBJ2-1; D is unclear. The CDR3 extends over 13 amino acids. Trimming took 7 bases from V and 7 from J, leaving 14 bases between them. CDR1 LGHNT and CDR2 FRNRAP come from the germline V gene. In nucleotides, the CDR3 is TGTGCTAGTGCCCCGAGCGTGGGGAATGAGCAGTTCTTC. Translating gives CASAPSVGNEQFF.

J is TRBJ2-1 and V is TRBV5-1; possible D gene TRBD2, 6 bases. With 2 bases removed from V and 1 base from J, the gap between germline ends came to 10 bases. CDR3 length: 15 residues. Germline V gene sequence: CDR1 SGHRS, CDR2 YFSETQ. CDR3 protein: CASSFGGISYNEQFF. DNA of the CDR3: TGCGCCAGCAGCTTTGGAGGGATTTCCTACAATGAGCAGTTCTTC.

This clonotype appeared many times. V usage is TRBV20-1 and J usage is TRBJ2-1; TRBD2 matches 8 bases. The CDR3 has 14 amino acids. V lost 2 bases and J lost 1; bases outside the gene matches: 1. From germline, CDR1 is DFQATT and CDR2 SNEGSKA (reference sequence). CDR3 DNA: TGCAGTGCTAGACGGGGGGGGTCCTACAATGAGCAGTTCTTC. Translated: CSARRGGSYNEQFF.

This clonotype was seen at least ten times. V and J are TRBV13 and TRBJ2-1, with D tentatively TRBD2 (7 bases). Germline CDR1 PRHDT, CDR2 FYEKMQ (reference sequence). The CDR3 has 15 amino acids. V was cut by 5 bases and J by 4 bases, with 15 bases left in between. The CDR3 bases are TGTGCCAGCAGCGGGGGGGCTAGCGGTTACAATGAGCAGTTCTTC. Protein product: CASSGGASGYNEQFF.

In this sample, this clonotype turned up a few times. The chain has TRBV3-1 and TRBJ1-1, with 8 bases identical to TRBD1. V lost 0 bases, J lost 7 bases, and 4 bases stayed unmatched. Per germline, CDR1 LGHDT and CDR2 YNNKEL (reference sequence). The CDR3 runs to 14 residues. CDR3 sequence (DNA): TGTGCCAGCAGCCAAGATGGGACAGGTATTGAAGCTTTCTTT. Its protein product is CASSQDGTGIEAFF. Filled out from reference TRBV3-1 and TRBJ1-1, the complete variable domain reads DTAVSQTPKYLVTQMGNDKSIKCEQNLGHDTMYWYKQDSKKFLKIMFSYNNKELIINETVPNRFSPKSPDKAHLNLHINSLELGDSAVYFCASSQDGTGIEAFFGQGTRLTVV.

This chain links TRBV28 with TRBJ2-7, with 12 bases lining up with TRBD1. J lost 4 bases, V lost 6 bases, and 4 bases had no gene match. The CDR3 length is 14 residues. Germline CDR1 and CDR2: MDHEN and SYDVKM. CDR3 sequence: CASRRDRGPYEQYF. The CDR3 DNA follows: TGTGCCAGCAGGAGGGACAGGGGGCCTTACGAGCAGTACTTC.

The gene calls are TRBV24-1 and TRBJ2-1; 7 nucleotides agree with TRBD1. The CDR3 extends over 17 amino acids. CDR1 is KGHDR and CDR2 is SFDVKD in the germline V gene. With 2 bases clipped from V and 2 bases from J, the junction kept 8 bases outside the gene matches. CDR3 sequence reads: CATSDSTRQGPYNEQFF. The CDR3 coding sequence is TGTGCCACCAGTGATTCGACAAGACAGGGTCCCTACAATGAGCAGTTCTTC.

This clonotype was detected only a few times. The chain recombines TRBV3-1 with TRBJ2-3; the match to TRBD2 covers 7 bases. V trimming: 0 bases; J trimming: 0 bases; junction bases outside the gene matches: 3. The CDR3 has 16 residues. Germline-derived CDR1 and CDR2 are LGHDT and YNNKEL (reference sequence). Here the CDR3 reads CASSQDERGSTDTQYF. For the CDR3, the DNA is TGTGCCAGCAGCCAAGATGAGCGGGGAAGCACAGATACGCAGTATTTT.

The chain carries TRBV10-1 and TRBJ1-1; unclear D gene. The CDR3 runs to 11 residues. The germline CDR1 and CDR2 sequences are WNHNN and SYGVQD (reference sequence). Trimming pared 9 bases from V and 1 base from J, leaving 6 bases between. The CDR3 reads CARGRNTEAFF. DNA of the CDR3: TGCGCCAGGGGTCGGAACACTGAAGCTTTCTTT.